The clone carrying this TCR beta chain has more than one count but fewer than ten. Its antigen is undetermined. A much larger clone differs by one base, so this may be a read error. PCR was performed a second time for 7 to 11 cycles using a sample-barcoded 5' primer and a J-beta primer mix. A single record per CDR3 protein comes from TCRdb applying MiXCR to the 5' RACE reads. This table has roughly 650,000 distinct CDR3 sequences, approximately 29% appearing once. The data derive from a study of blood T cells in healthy people across ages. Looking at the study overall: About one barcoded TCR beta cDNA was captured per two T cells.

This CDR3 region has 15 residues. Germline V gene sequence: CDR1 SGDLS, CDR2 YYNGEE. Study-level points and caveats: More naive CD4+ cells and higher diversity were found in long-lived than in aged donors. Getting older went along with TCR beta diversity per million T cells dropping roughly linearly.

The source of this sequence is a woman of 80 years or more in good health. The chain joins TRBV9 to TRBJ2-1; 8 bases are a match to TRBD2. Input material: blood. CDR3 bases: TGTGCCGGCAGCGTAGTCGGCGGGGGGCGAAATGAGCAGTTCTTC. Protein product: CAGSVVGGGRNEQFF.